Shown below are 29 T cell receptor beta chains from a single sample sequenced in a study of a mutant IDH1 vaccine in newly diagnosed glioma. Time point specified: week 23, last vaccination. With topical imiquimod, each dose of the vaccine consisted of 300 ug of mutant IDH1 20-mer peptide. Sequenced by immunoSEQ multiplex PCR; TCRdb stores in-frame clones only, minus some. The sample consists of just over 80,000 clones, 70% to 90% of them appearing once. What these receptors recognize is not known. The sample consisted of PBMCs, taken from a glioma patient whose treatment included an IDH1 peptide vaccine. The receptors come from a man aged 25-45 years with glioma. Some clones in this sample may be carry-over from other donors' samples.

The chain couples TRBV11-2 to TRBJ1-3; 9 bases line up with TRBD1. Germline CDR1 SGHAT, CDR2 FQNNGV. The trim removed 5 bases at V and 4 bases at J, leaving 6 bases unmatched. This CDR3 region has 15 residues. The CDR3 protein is CASSEQGALGNTIYF. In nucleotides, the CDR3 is TGTGCCAGCAGCGAACAGGGGGCACTCGGAAACACCATATATTTT.

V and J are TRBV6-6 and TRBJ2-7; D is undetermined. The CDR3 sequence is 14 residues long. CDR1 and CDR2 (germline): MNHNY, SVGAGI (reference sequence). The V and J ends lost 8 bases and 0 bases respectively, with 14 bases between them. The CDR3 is CASEKDRSSYEQYF. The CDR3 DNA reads TGTGCCAGCGAGAAAGATAGGAGCTCCTACGAGCAGTACTTC.

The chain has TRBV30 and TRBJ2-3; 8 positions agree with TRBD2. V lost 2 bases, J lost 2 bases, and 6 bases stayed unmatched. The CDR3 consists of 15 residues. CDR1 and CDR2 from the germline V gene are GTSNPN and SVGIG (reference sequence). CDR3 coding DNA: TGTGCCTGGAGTCGCGGACTAGCCGTCACAGATACGCAGTATTTT. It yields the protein CAWSRGLAVTDTQYF.

Here the CDR3 reads CASSWGTRDVLHF. The CDR3 nucleotides are TGTGCCAGCAGCTGGGGGACCCGAGATGTCCTCCACTTT. The chain is built from TRBV7-2 and TRBJ1-6; a weak D match, TRBD1 (5 bases). Germline-derived CDR1 and CDR2 are SGHTA and FQGNSA. This CDR3 comprises 13 residues. The V end was cut by 4 bases, the J end by 15 bases, with 16 bases between.

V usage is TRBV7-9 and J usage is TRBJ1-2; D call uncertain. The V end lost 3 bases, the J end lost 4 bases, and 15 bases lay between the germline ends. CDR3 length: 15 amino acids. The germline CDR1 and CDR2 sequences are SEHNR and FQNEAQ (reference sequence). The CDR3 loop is CASSFNSGPIYGYTF. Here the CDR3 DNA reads TGTGCCAGCAGCTTCAACTCCGGCCCCATCTATGGCTACACCTTC.

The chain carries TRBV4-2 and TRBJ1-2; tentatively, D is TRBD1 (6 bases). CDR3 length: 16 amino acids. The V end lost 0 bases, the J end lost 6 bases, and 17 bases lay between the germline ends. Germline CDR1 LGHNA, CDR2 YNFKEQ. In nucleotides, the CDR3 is TGTGCCAGCAGCCAAGATACAGGGAAAGGAATTCATGGCTACACCTTC. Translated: CASSQDTGKGIHGYTF.

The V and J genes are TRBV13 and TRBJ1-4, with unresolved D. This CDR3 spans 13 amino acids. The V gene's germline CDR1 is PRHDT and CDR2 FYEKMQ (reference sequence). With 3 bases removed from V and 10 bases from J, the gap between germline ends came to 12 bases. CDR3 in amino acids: CASSLGYTRKLFF. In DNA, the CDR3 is TGTGCCAGCAGCTTGGGGTATACACGAAAACTGTTTTTT. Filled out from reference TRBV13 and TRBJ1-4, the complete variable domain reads AAGVIQSPRHLIKEKRETATLKCYPIPRHDTVYWYQQGPGQDPQFLISFYEKMQSDKGSIPDRFSAQQFSDYHSELNMSSLELGDSALYFCASSLGYTRKLFFGSGTQLSVL.

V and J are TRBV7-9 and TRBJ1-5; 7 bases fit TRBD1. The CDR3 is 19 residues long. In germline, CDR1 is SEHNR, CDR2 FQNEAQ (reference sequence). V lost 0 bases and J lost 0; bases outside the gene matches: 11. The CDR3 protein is CASSLAHGTDYYSNQPQHF. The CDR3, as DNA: TGTGCCAGCAGCTTAGCGCACGGGACAGATTATTATAGCAATCAGCCCCAGCATTTT.

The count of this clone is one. The CDR3 reads CARRDRGLGNEKLFF. The CDR3 coding sequence is TGTGCCCGCCGGGACAGGGGATTAGGAAATGAAAAACTGTTTTTT. This chain joins TRBV30 and TRBJ1-4; 10 bases match TRBD1. This CDR3 has 15 amino acids. CDR1 and CDR2 from the germline V gene are GTSNPN and SVGIG (reference sequence). V was pared by 8 bases and J by 5 bases, with 11 bases of the junction left unmatched.

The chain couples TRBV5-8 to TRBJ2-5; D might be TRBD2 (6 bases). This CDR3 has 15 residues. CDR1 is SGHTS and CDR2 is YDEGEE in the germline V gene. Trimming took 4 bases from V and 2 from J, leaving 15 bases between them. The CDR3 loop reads CASSLGVAEQETQYF. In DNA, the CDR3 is TGTGCCAGCAGCCTCGGGGTAGCGGAACAAGAGACCCAGTACTTC.

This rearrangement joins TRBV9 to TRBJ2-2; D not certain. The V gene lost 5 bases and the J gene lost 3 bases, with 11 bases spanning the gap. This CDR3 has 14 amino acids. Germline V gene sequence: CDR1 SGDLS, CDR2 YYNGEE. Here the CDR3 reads CASRGRDYTGELFF. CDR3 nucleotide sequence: TGTGCCAGCAGGGGAAGGGATTACACCGGGGAGCTGTTTTTT.

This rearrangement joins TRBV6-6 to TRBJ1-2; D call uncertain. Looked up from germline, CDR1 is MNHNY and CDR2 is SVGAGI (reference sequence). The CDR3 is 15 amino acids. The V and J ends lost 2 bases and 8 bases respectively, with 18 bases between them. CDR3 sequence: CASSYVEGRIRGYTF. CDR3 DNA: TGTGCCAGCAGTTACGTTGAGGGCCGCATTAGGGGCTACACCTTC.

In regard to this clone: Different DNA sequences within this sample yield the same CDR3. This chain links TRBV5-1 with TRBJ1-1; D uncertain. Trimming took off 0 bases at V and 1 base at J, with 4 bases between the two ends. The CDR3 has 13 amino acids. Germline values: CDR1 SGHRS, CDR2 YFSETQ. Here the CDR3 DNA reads TGCGCCAGCAGCTTGGCAGGGAACACTGAAGCTTTCTTT. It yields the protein CASSLAGNTEAFF.

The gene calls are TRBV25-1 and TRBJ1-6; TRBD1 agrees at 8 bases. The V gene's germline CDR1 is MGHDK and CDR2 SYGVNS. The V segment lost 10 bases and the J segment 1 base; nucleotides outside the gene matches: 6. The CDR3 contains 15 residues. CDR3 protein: CATRDRSSYNSPLHF. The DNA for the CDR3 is TGTGCCACCCGGGACAGGAGTTCCTATAATTCACCCCTCCACTTT.

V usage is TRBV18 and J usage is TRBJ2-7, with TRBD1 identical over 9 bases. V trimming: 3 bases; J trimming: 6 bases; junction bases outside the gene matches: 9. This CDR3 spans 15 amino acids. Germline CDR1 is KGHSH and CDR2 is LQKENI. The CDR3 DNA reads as TGTGCCAGCTCACCTCTGGGGGACAGGGACAGCGAGCAGTACTTC. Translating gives CASSPLGDRDSEQYF.

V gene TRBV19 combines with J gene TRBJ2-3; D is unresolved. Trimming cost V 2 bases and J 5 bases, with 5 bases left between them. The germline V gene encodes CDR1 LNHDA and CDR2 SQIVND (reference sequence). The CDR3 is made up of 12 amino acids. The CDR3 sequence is CASSIRGDTQYF. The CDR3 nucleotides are TGTGCCAGTAGTATACGAGGAGATACGCAGTATTTT.

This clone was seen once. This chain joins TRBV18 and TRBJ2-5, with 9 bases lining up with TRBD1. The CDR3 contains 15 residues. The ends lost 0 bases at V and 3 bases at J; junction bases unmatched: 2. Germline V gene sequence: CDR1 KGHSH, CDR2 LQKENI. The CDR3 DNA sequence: TGTGCCAGCTCACCACCGGACAGGGGAAAAGAGACCCAGTACTTC. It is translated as CASSPPDRGKETQYF.

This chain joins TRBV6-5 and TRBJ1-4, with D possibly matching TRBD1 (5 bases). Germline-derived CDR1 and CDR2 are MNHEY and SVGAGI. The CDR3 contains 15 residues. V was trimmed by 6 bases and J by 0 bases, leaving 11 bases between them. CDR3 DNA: TGTGCCAGCAGGGAGAGGGGCTCAACTAATGAAAAACTGTTTTTT. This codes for CASRERGSTNEKLFF.

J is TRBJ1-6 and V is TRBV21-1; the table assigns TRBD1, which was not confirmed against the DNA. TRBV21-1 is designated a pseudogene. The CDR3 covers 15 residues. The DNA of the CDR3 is TGTGCCAGCAGCACCTCCGGGACAGGTTTTTCACCCCTCCACTTT. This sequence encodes CASSTSGTGFSPLHF.

CDR3 in amino acids: CASSLPGGTNEKLFF. The CDR3 nucleotides read TGTGCCAGCAGCCTCCCAGGGGGAACTAATGAAAAACTGTTTTTT. The chain uses TRBV4-2 and TRBJ1-4, with 7 bases that match TRBD1. The CDR3 covers 15 residues. With 4 bases clipped from V and 1 base from J, the junction kept 3 bases outside the gene matches. Per germline, CDR1 LGHNA and CDR2 YNFKEQ.

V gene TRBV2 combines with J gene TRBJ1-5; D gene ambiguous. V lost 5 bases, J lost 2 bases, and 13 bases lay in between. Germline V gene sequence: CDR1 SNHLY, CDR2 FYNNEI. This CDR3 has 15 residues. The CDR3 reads CASSQDGRGNQPQHF. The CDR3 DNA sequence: TGTGCCAGCAGTCAGGACGGCCGGGGCAATCAGCCCCAGCATTTT.

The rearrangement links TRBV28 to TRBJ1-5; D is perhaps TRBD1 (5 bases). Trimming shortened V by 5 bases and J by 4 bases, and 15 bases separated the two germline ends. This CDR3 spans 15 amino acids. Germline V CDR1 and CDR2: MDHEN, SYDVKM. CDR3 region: CASSLPGPGNQPQHF. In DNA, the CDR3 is TGTGCCAGCAGTCTTCCAGGGCCTGGGAATCAGCCCCAGCATTTT.

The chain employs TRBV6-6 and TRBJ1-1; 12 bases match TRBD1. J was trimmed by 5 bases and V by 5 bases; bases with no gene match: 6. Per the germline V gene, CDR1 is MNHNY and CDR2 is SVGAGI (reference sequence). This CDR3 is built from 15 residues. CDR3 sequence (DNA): TGTGCCAGCAGTCTCCGGGACAGGGGGCGAACTGAAGCTTTCTTT. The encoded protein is CASSLRDRGRTEAFF.

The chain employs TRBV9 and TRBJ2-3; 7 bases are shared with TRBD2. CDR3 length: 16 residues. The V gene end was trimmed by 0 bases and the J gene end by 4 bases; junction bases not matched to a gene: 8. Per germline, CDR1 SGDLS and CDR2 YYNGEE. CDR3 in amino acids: CASSVAAGRGADTQYF. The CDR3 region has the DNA TGTGCCAGCAGCGTAGCTGCAGGGAGGGGCGCAGATACGCAGTATTTT.

The CDR3 is CAWSGWGFYNEQFF. The CDR3 DNA sequence: TGTGCCTGGAGTGGGTGGGGGTTCTACAATGAGCAGTTCTTC. V gene TRBV30 combines with J gene TRBJ2-1; D possibly uses TRBD1 or TRBD2 (5 bases each). This CDR3 has 14 residues. The germline V gene encodes CDR1 GTSNPN and CDR2 SVGIG (reference sequence). Trimming took off 1 base at V and 3 bases at J, with 10 bases between the two ends.

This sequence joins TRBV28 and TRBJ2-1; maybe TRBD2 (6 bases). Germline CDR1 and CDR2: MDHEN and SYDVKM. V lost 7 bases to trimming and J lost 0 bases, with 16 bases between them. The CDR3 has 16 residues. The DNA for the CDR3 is TGTGCCAGCAAGGAGGGCTGGAGGAGCTCCTACAATGAGCAGTTCTTC. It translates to CASKEGWRSSYNEQFF.

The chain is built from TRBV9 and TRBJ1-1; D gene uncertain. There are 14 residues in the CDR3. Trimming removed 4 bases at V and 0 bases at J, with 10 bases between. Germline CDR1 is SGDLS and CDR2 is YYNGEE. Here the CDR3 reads CASSPTDLNTEAFF. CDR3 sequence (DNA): TGTGCCAGCAGCCCGACGGACCTGAACACTGAAGCTTTCTTT.

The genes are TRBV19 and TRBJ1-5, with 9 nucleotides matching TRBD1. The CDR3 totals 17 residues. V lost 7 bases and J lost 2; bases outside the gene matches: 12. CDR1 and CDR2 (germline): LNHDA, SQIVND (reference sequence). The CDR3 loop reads CASIPGQGPRGNQPQHF. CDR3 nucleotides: TGTGCCAGTATCCCCGGACAGGGGCCAAGGGGCAATCAGCCCCAGCATTTT.

The CDR3 sequence is CASSAQSGVSGNTIYF. DNA for the CDR3: TGTGCCAGCAGCGCCCAATCGGGAGTATCTGGAAACACCATATATTTT. The chain combines TRBV9 with TRBJ1-3, with unresolved D. The germline gives CDR1 SGDLS, CDR2 YYNGEE. The V end lost 3 bases, the J end lost 1 base, and 14 bases lay between the germline ends. This CDR3 region has 16 residues. The full variable domain, in which reference TRBV9 and TRBJ1-3 provide the parts outside the CDR3, is DSGVTQTPKHLITATGQRVTLRCSPRSGDLSVYWYQQSLDQGLQFLIQYYNGEERAKGNILERFSAQQFPDLHSELNLSSLELGDSALYFCASSAQSGVSGNTIYFGEGSWLTVV.